This T cell receptor (beta chain) was recorded in a study of identical twins. The CDR3 length is 13 residues. Germline CDR1 is SGHRS and CDR2 is YFSETQ. V lost 0 bases, J lost 7 bases, and 10 bases lay in between. After template switching added a universal primer site, the resulting cDNA carried unique molecular identifiers. TCRdb independently ran MiXCR on the 5' RACE reads; one entry per CDR3 protein. The sample contains 1.5 million to 2 million distinct CDR3 sequences, less than 35% of which appear only once. The sample holds one count of this clonotype. Its antigen remains unidentified. Study findings and constraints: Twin-shared out-of-frame alpha sequences were enriched for low generation probability. Recombination models fit unrelated individuals' TCR alpha sharing but underestimated twins'. Because invariant MAIT and iNKT cells could be present, zero-insertion analyses could be partly confounded.

The V call is TRBV5-1, the J call TRBJ1-1, with D possibly TRBD1 on 6 matching bases. Sequencing used cord blood. The TCR was taken from a newborn girl in good health. The CDR3 is CASSLGGGDEAFF. The CDR3 region has the DNA TGCGCCAGCAGCTTGGGGGGGGGCGATGAAGCTTTCTTT. Full variable domain (remainder filled in from reference TRBV5-1 and TRBJ1-1): KAGVTQTPRYLIKTRGQQVTLSCSPISGHRSVSWYQQTPGQGLQFLFEYFSETQRNKGNFPGRFSGRQFSNSRSEMNVSTLELGDSALYLCASSLGGGDEAFFGQGTRLTVV.